This section outlines one T cell receptor beta chain sequence together with its context. As yet, its antigen is unknown. The V end was cut by 6 bases, the J end by 7 bases, with 7 bases between. Germline lookup yields CDR1 MDHEN and CDR2 SYDVKM. CDR3 length: 12 amino acids. The record originates from a study of blood T cells in healthy people across ages. A second roughly 6 to 11 cycle PCR used barcoded and J-beta primers. Using its own MiXCR run on the 5' RACE reads, TCRdb lists one record per CDR3 protein. The sample carries roughly 1.5 million distinct CDR3 sequences, under 55% recorded once. Overall study findings and caveats: Observed TCR beta diversity per million T cells went down as age went up. This fall followed a roughly linear course with age.

Collection of 8.5 to 10 milliliters of peripheral blood was performed for each donor. PBMCs numbering at least 6 million were isolated per sample. Total RNA, at least 5 micrograms per sample, came from PBMCs. The chain employs TRBV28 and TRBJ1-6, with D perhaps matching TRBD1 (5 bases). This sequence was found in a woman between 18 and 29 years old in good health. Sequenced input: blood. Here the CDR3 DNA reads TGTGCCAGCAGGGGGCTGAATTCACCCCTCCACTTT. Amino acid sequence: CASRGLNSPLHF.